This is a list of T cell receptor beta chains from one sample in a study of blood T cell repertoires in COVID-19. Sequenced by immunoSEQ multiplex PCR; TCRdb stores in-frame clones only, minus some. The sample contains about 210,000 clones, 75% to 85% of which appear only once. Sequencing was performed on peripheral blood. All receptors derive from an older woman with COVID-19, enrolled during active disease. The CDR3 runs from the conserved cysteine through the conserved F or W. The D gene is left open where the match is weak. Clone size is shown for a subset of rows, as once, few, many or a class of expanded clone.

j_gene,d_gene,v_gene,abundance,CDR3aa,CDR3nt
TRBJ2-7,.,TRBV5-1,.,CASSLPSPGDEQYF,TGCGCCAGCAGCCTGCCTTCTCCGGGAGACGAGCAGTACTTC
TRBJ1-1,.,TRBV5-1,.,CASSLGGGSNTEAFF,TGCGCCAGCAGCTTGGGTGGGGGCTCGAACACTGAAGCTTTCTTT
TRBJ2-2,TRBD2,TRBV28,.,CASTPWEGEGTGELFF,TGTGCCAGCACCCCCTGGGAGGGAGAGGGAACCGGGGAGCTGTTTTTT
TRBJ2-1,TRBD1,TRBV5-4,.,CASSADRATYNEQFF,TGTGCCAGCAGCGCGGACAGGGCAACCTACAATGAGCAGTTCTTC
TRBJ2-3,.,TRBV7-9,.,CASLSAGRGTDTQYF,TGTGCCAGCCTTAGCGCGGGTAGGGGCACAGATACGCAGTATTTT
TRBJ1-3,.,TRBV28,once,CASTHGVKGTIYF,TGTGCCAGCACCCACGGGGTAAAGGGAACCATATATTTT
TRBJ1-3,.,TRBV2,.,CASSEARGNTIYF,TGTGCCAGCAGTGAAGCGCGGGGAAACACCATATATTTT
TRBJ1-4,.,TRBV19,few,CASSKQGWSEKLFF,TGTGCCAGTAGCAAACAGGGATGGAGTGAAAAACTGTTTTTT
TRBJ2-5,TRBD2,TRBV6-2/TRBV6-3,.,CASSRYGGGLAGGLETQYF,TGTGCCAGCAGCCGCTACGGAGGGGGACTAGCGGGAGGGCTAGAGACCCAGTACTTC
TRBJ2-2,TRBD2,TRBV19,.,CASSFLGLAGELFF,TGTGCCAGTAGTTTCCTTGGACTAGCCGGGGAGCTGTTTTTT
TRBJ1-4,.,TRBV7-2,.,CASSFLPQGSGEKLFF,TGTGCCAGCAGCTTTCTTCCCCAGGGGTCGGGCGAAAAACTGTTTTTT
TRBJ1-1,.,TRBV11-2,.,CASSLGLNTEAFF,TGTGCCAGCAGCTTAGGGCTGAACACTGAAGCTTTCTTT
TRBJ2-1,.,TRBV2,.,CASSGVNEQFF,TGTGCCAGCAGTGGAGTGAATGAGCAGTTCTTC
TRBJ1-1,TRBD1,TRBV5-6,.,CASSGRQGIDTEAFF,TGTGCCAGCAGCGGACGACAGGGGATAGACACTGAAGCTTTCTTT
TRBJ1-5,TRBD1,TRBV4-3,.,CASSRRTGGDQPQHF,TGCGCCAGCAGCCGAAGGACAGGGGGCGATCAGCCCCAGCATTTT
TRBJ2-5,.,TRBV6-2/TRBV6-3,.,CASSPGTWQETQYF,TGTGCCAGCAGTCCCGGGACTTGGCAAGAGACCCAGTACTTC
TRBJ1-2,.,TRBV5-1,.,CASSSSPGGEGGYTF,TGCGCCAGCAGCTCCTCCCCCGGGGGGGAAGGGGGCTACACCTTC
TRBJ1-5,TRBD1,TRBV7-8,.,CASSLATGGGRGQPQHF,TGTGCCAGCAGCTTAGCGACAGGGGGCGGTCGGGGTCAGCCCCAGCATTTT
TRBJ1-1,.,TRBV24-1,.,CATRHTGNTEAFF,TGTGCCACCAGGCATACAGGGAACACTGAAGCTTTCTTT
TRBJ2-3,.,TRBV5-1,.,CASSLAGRSTDTQYF,TGCGCCAGCAGCTTGGCAGGGCGTAGCACAGATACGCAGTATTTT
TRBJ1-1,.,TRBV5-1,.,CASGEGLNTEAFF,TGCGCCAGCGGTGAGGGCCTGAACACTGAAGCTTTCTTT
TRBJ1-2,.,TRBV28,once,CASSLNLRGPGYGYTF,TGTGCCAGCAGTTTAAATTTGCGGGGGCCTGGCTATGGCTACACCTTC
TRBJ2-3,TRBD1,TRBV5-1,.,CASGRGGSWTDTQYF,TGCGCCAGCGGGAGAGGGGGCAGTTGGACAGATACGCAGTATTTT
TRBJ2-5,TRBD1,TRBV5-1,.,CASSLGVRDRDQETQYF,TGCGCCAGCAGCTTGGGAGTGAGGGACAGGGACCAAGAGACCCAGTACTTC
TRBJ1-1,.,TRBV6-2/TRBV6-3,.,CASSSLGGNTEAFF,TGTGCCAGCAGCTCCCTTGGCGGGAACACTGAAGCTTTCTTT
TRBJ1-5,.,TRBV19,.,CASSIFRGQQPQHF,TGTGCCAGTAGTATCTTTCGCGGTCAACAGCCCCAGCATTTT
TRBJ2-1,TRBD2,TRBV19,.,CASSIPRLAGKTDEQFF,TGTGCCAGTAGTATCCCCCGACTAGCGGGAAAGACAGATGAGCAGTTCTTC
TRBJ2-7,TRBD1,TRBV19,.,CASSGTGTYEQYF,TGTGCCAGTTCCGGGACAGGGACCTACGAGCAGTACTTC
TRBJ2-7,TRBD1,TRBV11-2,.,CASSRGGGTGVSYEQYF,TGTGCCAGCAGCCGGGGAGGCGGGACAGGGGTATCCTACGAGCAGTACTTC
TRBJ1-1,.,TRBV6-2/TRBV6-3,.,CASSYAPGMGTEAFF,TGTGCCAGCAGTTATGCCCCAGGGATGGGAACTGAAGCTTTCTTT
TRBJ2-2,TRBD2,TRBV7-3,.,CASVPPLAGDTGELFF,TGTGCCAGCGTCCCCCCGCTAGCGGGGGACACCGGGGAGCTGTTTTTT
TRBJ1-1,.,TRBV28,few,CASGYREHTEAFF,TGTGCCAGCGGTTACAGGGAGCACACTGAAGCTTTCTTT
TRBJ1-2,TRBD1,TRBV18,.,CASSPTTGQGFNAGYTF,TGTGCCAGCTCACCAACTACGGGACAGGGCTTTAATGCGGGCTACACCTTC
TRBJ1-1,.,TRBV27,.,CASRLNTEAFF,TGTGCCAGCCGGTTGAACACTGAAGCTTTCTTT
TRBJ1-6,TRBD1,TRBV5-1,.,CASSETTGGSYNSPLHF,TGCGCCAGCAGCGAAACGACAGGGGGGTCCTATAATTCACCCCTCCACTTT
TRBJ2-2,TRBD2,TRBV7-2,.,CASSLGGLAGAPGELFF,TGTGCCAGCAGCCTAGGGGGGCTAGCGGGAGCCCCCGGGGAGCTGTTTTTT
TRBJ1-1,.,TRBV18,.,CASSETTTESIF,TGTGCCAGCTCAGAAACAACTACCGAGTCTATCTTT
TRBJ1-5,.,TRBV28,.,CASSSLEGNQPQHF,TGTGCCAGCTCCTCCCTGGAGGGCAATCAGCCCCAGCATTTT
TRBJ2-2,TRBD2,TRBV18,.,CASSPSLAGDGGELFF,TGTGCCAGCTCACCATCACTAGCGGGAGATGGCGGGGAGCTGTTTTTT
TRBJ1-2,.,TRBV7-8,once,CASSLRGGYYGYTF,TGTGCCAGCAGCCTCAGGGGCGGGTATTACGGCTACACCTTC
TRBJ1-3,.,TRBV9,.,CASSRSGISGNTIYF,TGTGCCAGCAGTCGTTCCGGGATCTCTGGAAACACCATATATTTT
TRBJ2-1,TRBD2,TRBV6-5,.,CATVIAGAYNEQFF,TGTGCCACCGTCATAGCGGGAGCCTACAATGAGCAGTTCTTC
TRBJ2-1,TRBD2,TRBV7-3,.,CASSYGRESYNEQFF,TGTGCCAGCAGCTATGGGCGGGAGAGCTACAATGAGCAGTTCTTC
TRBJ1-1,.,TRBV12-3/TRBV12-4,.,CASSLGGNTEAFF,TGTGCCAGCAGTTTAGGGGGCAACACTGAAGCTTTCTTT
TRBJ1-1,TRBD1,TRBV28,.,CASSTQDRGKVEAFF,TGTGCCAGCAGCACACAGGACAGGGGGAAGGTTGAAGCTTTCTTT
TRBJ2-1,TRBD2,TRBV2,.,CASSDGTMMNEQFF,TGTGCCAGCAGTGATGGGACTATGATGAATGAGCAGTTCTTC
TRBJ2-7,TRBD1,TRBV6-2/TRBV6-3,.,CASSYPPQGDNRDEQYF,TGTGCCAGCAGTTACCCCCCACAGGGGGACAATCGAGACGAGCAGTACTTC
TRBJ2-2,TRBD2,TRBV7-9,once,CASSFQAGGNTGELFF,TGTGCCAGCAGCTTTCAAGCGGGGGGGAACACCGGGGAGCTGTTTTTT
TRBJ1-5,TRBD1,TRBV18,.,CASSPGQEQPQHF,TGTGCCAGCTCACCGGGACAGGAACAGCCCCAGCATTTT
TRBJ2-1,.,TRBV11-1,.,CASSPYSGYNEQFF,TGTGCCAGCAGTCCCTATAGCGGCTACAATGAGCAGTTCTTC
TRBJ2-2,TRBD1,TRBV25-1,.,CASSDFGTGNTGELFF,TGTGCCAGCAGTGATTTTGGGACAGGGAACACCGGGGAGCTGTTTTTT
TRBJ2-7,.,TRBV6-5,.,CASTSTGNEQYF,TGTGCCAGCACCTCAACAGGGAACGAGCAGTACTTC
TRBJ1-1,.,TRBV10-3,.,CAISDQAGSNTEAFF,TGTGCCATCAGTGATCAGGCAGGCTCGAACACTGAAGCTTTCTTT
TRBJ1-2,.,TRBV28,.,CASSPLGGSSGYTF,TGTGCCAGCAGCCCCCTCGGAGGGAGTTCGGGCTACACCTTC